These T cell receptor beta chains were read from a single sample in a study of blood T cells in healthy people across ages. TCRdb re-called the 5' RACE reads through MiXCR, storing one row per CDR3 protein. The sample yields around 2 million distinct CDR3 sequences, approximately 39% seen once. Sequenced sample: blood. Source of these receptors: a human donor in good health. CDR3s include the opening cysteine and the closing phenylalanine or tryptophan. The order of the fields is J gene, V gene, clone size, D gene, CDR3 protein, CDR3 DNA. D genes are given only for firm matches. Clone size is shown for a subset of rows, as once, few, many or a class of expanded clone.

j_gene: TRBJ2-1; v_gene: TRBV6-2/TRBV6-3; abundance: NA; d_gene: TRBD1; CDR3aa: CASSKGTGGEPFF; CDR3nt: TGTGCCAGCAGTAAAGGGACAGGGGGCGAACCGTTCTTC
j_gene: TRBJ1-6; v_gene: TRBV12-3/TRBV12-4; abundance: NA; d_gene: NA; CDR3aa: CASSSASSYNSPLHF; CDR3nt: TGTGCCAGCAGTTCTGCGAGCTCCTATAATTCACCCCTCCACTTT
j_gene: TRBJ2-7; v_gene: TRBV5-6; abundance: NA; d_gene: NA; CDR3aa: CASSPSLTDYYEQYF; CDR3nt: TGTGCCAGCAGCCCCAGCCTCACTGATTACTACGAGCAGTACTTC
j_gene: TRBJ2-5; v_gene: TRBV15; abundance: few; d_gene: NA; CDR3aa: CATSRDNSRDQETQYF; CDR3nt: TGTGCCACCAGCAGAGATAATTCTCGGGACCAAGAGACCCAGTACTTC
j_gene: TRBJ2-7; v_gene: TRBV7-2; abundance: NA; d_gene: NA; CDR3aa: CASSFDPRSYEQYF; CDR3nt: TGTGCCAGCAGTTTCGACCCAAGATCCTACGAGCAGTACTTC
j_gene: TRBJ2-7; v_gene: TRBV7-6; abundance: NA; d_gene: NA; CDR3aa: CASSLGRGGDIYEQYF; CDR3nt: TGTGCCAGCAGCTTAGGGAGGGGGGGAGATATCTACGAGCAGTACTTC
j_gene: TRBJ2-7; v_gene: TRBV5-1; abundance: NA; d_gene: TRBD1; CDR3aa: CASSSGQGAPIHEQYF; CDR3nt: TGCGCCAGCAGCTCCGGACAGGGGGCACCCATCCACGAGCAGTACTTC
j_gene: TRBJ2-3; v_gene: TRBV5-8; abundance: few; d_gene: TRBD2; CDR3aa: CASSLVGLALPDTQYF; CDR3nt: TGTGCCAGCAGCTTGGTGGGACTAGCCCTGCCAGATACGCAGTATTTT
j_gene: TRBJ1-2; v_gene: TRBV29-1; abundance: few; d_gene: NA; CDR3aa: CSVQLLGYGYTF; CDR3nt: TGCAGCGTTCAGCTGTTGGGGTATGGCTACACCTTC
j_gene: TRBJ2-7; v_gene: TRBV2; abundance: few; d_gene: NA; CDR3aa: CASSFWTVTYEQYF; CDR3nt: TGTGCCAGCAGTTTCTGGACAGTAACCTACGAGCAGTACTTC
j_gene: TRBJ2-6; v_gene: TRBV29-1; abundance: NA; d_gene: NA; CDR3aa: CSVYSSGANVRTF; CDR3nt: TGCAGCGTTTACTCCTCTGGGGCCAACGTCCGGACTTTC
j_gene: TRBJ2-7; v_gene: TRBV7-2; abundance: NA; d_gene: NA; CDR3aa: CASSLNRGPTGEQYF; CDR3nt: TGTGCCAGCAGCCTAAATCGGGGGCCTACTGGGGAGCAGTACTTC
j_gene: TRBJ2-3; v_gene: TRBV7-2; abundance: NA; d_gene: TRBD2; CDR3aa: CASSKGLARTDTQYF; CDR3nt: TGTGCCAGCAGCAAGGGACTAGCTAGAACAGATACGCAGTATTTT
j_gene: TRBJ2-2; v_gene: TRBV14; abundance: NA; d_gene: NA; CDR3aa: CASSQRVGRTGELFF; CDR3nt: TGTGCCAGCAGCCAAAGGGTCGGAAGGACCGGGGAGCTGTTTTTT
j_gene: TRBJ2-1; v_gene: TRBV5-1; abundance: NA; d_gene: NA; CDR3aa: CASRNFGQGRNEQFF; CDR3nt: TGCGCCAGCAGGAATTTTGGGCAGGGAAGGAATGAGCAGTTCTTC
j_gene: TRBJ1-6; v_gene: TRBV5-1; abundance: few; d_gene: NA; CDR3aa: CASSLGDQLSRGSAPLHF; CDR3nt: TGCGCCAGCAGCTTGGGCGACCAACTGAGCAGGGGATCGGCACCCCTCCACTTT
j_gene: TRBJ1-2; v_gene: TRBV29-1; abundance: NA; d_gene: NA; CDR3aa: CSVLTGTTYYGYTF; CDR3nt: TGCAGCGTTCTTACCGGGACAACCTACTATGGCTACACCTTC
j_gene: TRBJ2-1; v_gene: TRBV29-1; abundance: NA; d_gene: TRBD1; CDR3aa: CSVETGGEQFF; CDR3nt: TGCAGCGTTGAAACAGGGGGCGAGCAGTTCTTC
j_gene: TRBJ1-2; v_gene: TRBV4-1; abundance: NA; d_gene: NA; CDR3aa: CASSPLSENHGYTF; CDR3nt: TGCGCCAGCAGCCCACTGTCGGAGAACCATGGCTACACCTTC
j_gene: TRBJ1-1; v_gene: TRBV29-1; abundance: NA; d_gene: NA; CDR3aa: CSVGRQYSVEAFF; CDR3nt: TGCAGCGTGGGTCGGCAGTACAGTGTTGAAGCTTTCTTT
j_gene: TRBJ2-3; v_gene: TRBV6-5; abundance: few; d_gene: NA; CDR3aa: CASSYVGITVFEVHLPDTQYF; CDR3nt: TGTGCCAGCAGTTACGTGGGTATAACAGTATTCGAAGTTCATCTCCCAGATACGCAGTATTTT
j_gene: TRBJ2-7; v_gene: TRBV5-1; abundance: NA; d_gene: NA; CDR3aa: CASSPLHLRGPQGQYF; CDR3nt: TGCGCCAGCAGCCCACTCCATCTGCGGGGGCCGCAGGGGCAGTACTTC
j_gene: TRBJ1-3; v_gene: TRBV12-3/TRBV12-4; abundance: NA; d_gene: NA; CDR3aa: CASSLGVGDFSGNTIYF; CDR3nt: TGTGCCAGCAGTTTGGGAGTAGGGGATTTCTCTGGAAACACCATATATTTT
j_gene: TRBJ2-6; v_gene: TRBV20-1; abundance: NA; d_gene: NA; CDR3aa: CSARAPAANVLTF; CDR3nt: TGCAGTGCTAGGGCGCCAGCGGCCAACGTCCTGACTTTC
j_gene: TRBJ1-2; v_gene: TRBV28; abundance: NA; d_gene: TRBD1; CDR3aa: CASSFGTEKYGYTF; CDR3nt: TGTGCCAGCAGTTTCGGGACAGAGAAATATGGCTACACCTTC
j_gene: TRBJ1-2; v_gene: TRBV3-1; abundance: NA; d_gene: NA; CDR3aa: CASSQETAQGRSGYTF; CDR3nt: TGTGCCAGCAGCCAAGAGACTGCTCAGGGGAGAAGTGGCTACACCTTC
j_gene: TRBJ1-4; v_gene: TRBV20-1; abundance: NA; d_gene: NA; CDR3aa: CSARAHWNEKLFF; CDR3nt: TGCAGTGCCCGGGCCCATTGGAATGAAAAACTGTTTTTT
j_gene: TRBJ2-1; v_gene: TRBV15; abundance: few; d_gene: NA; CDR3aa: CATSRDRRPEQFF; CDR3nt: TGTGCCACCAGCAGAGATCGAAGGCCTGAGCAGTTCTTC
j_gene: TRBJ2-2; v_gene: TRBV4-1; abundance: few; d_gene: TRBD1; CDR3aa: CASSQTGGSNTGELFF; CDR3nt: TGCGCCAGCAGCCAAACAGGGGGCTCGAACACCGGGGAGCTGTTTTTT
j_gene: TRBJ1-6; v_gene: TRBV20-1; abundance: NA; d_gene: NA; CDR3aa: CSALALGESYNSPLHF; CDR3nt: TGCAGTGCCTTAGCATTAGGGGAGTCCTATAATTCACCCCTCCACTTT
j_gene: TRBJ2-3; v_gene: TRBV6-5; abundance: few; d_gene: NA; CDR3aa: CASSWPDLTDTQYF; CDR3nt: TGTGCCAGCAGTTGGCCGGACCTCACAGATACGCAGTATTTT
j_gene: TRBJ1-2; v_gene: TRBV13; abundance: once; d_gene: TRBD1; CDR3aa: CAGSIDRGYGYTF; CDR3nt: TGTGCCGGCAGCATTGACAGGGGATATGGCTACACCTTC